Listed here are 21 T cell receptor beta chains from one sample, sequenced in a study of identical twins. TCRdb re-derived calls from the 5' RACE reads in MiXCR, one entry per CDR3 protein. The sample gives hundreds of thousands of distinct CDR3 sequences, 6.1% of which show up once; 1.5% to 2% is in the top ten. The specimen sequenced was naive T cells sorted from blood. Source of these receptors: a man aged 18 to 29 in good health.

This clonotype has more than one count but fewer than ten. This rearrangement joins TRBV7-8 to TRBJ2-6; tentative D call: TRBD1 (7 bases). Per germline, CDR1 SGHVS and CDR2 FQNEAQ. V lost 5 bases and J lost 13, with 15 bases in between. The CDR3 runs 13 residues. The CDR3 protein is CASSQDRAGVLTF. The CDR3 coding sequence is TGTGCCAGCAGCCAAGACAGGGCGGGAGTCCTGACTTTC.

The chain recombines TRBV7-2 with TRBJ2-4, with a weak D call TRBD2 (6 bases). The CDR3 loop spans 17 amino acids. V was clipped by 6 bases and J by 0 bases, with 18 bases between them. Per germline, CDR1 SGHTA and CDR2 FQGNSA. In DNA, the CDR3 is TGTGCCAGCAGTCCCTCTAGGGGAGGCGTAGCCAAAAACATTCAGTACTTC. Its translation is CASSPSRGGVAKNIQYF.

This sequence joins TRBV5-1 and TRBJ2-3; tentatively, D is TRBD1 (6 bases). This CDR3 is built from 15 residues. CDR1 is SGHRS and CDR2 is YFSETQ in the germline V gene. V lost 1 base, J lost 1 base, and 10 bases lay in between. The CDR3 here is CASSLPAGGTDTQYF. As DNA, the CDR3 is TGCGCCAGCAGCTTGCCCGCAGGGGGCACAGATACGCAGTATTTT.

This clonotype has a handful of counts. The chain recombines TRBV18 with TRBJ2-1; no clear D. Germline lookup yields CDR1 KGHSH and CDR2 LQKENI. The CDR3 spans 13 residues. Trimming took 2 bases from V and 5 from J, leaving 7 bases between them. This chain's CDR3 is CASSPNPNNEQFF. The CDR3 DNA sequence: TGTGCCAGCTCACCAAATCCCAACAATGAGCAGTTCTTC. Variable domain in full (rest from reference TRBV18 and TRBJ2-1): NAGVMQNPRHLVRRRGQEARLRCSPMKGHSHVYWYRQLPEEGLKFMVYLQKENIIDESGMPKERFSAEFPKEGPSILRIQQVVRGDSAAYFCASSPNPNNEQFFGPGTRLTVL.

The chain carries TRBV16 and TRBJ2-1; the D gene is possibly TRBD1 (7 bases). Germline V gene data show CDR1 as KGHSY and CDR2 as FQNENV. This CDR3 contains 16 residues. V gave up 0 bases and J gave up 5 bases, with 14 bases separating them. The CDR3, as DNA: TGTGCCAGCAGCCAATCGGGCAGGGGGGCTCACAATGAGCAGTTCTTC. It specifies CASSQSGRGAHNEQFF.

This clonotype was observed a handful of times. The genes are TRBV11-1 and TRBJ2-7, with 13 bases aligning to TRBD2. Germline CDR1 reads SGHAT; CDR2 reads FQDESV (reference sequence). The CDR3 consists of 18 residues. V lost 5 bases, J lost 3 bases, and 13 bases stayed unmatched. The CDR3 loop is CASSPATSGRLAGYEQYF. In nucleotides, the CDR3 is TGTGCCAGCAGCCCAGCGACTAGCGGGAGGCTGGCTGGCTACGAGCAGTACTTC.

This clonotype was detected ten times or more. The chain combines TRBV12-3 or TRBV12-4 with TRBJ1-1; D gene uncertain. Trimming pared 5 bases from V and 11 bases from J, leaving 15 bases between. The CDR3 loop spans 12 amino acids. CDR3 sequence reads: CASSLKSRRAFF. Written as DNA, the CDR3 is TGTGCCAGCAGTCTTAAGTCGAGGAGGGCTTTCTTT.

Regarding this clonotype: With a much larger clone just one base away, this may be a read error. The chain has TRBV6-2 or TRBV6-3 and TRBJ2-1; tentatively, D is TRBD2 (6 bases). The assigned J gene may be wrong: the sequence end matches TRBJ2-7 better. CDR3 length equals 15 residues. Germline CDR1 MNHEY, CDR2 SVGEGT. In DNA, the CDR3 is TGTGCCAGCAGTTACCGGGGGTCTTCCTACAATGAGCAGTACTTC. This translates into CASSYRGSSYNEQYF.

This clonotype was counted a few times. The chain couples TRBV20-1 to TRBJ2-7, with 10 bases lining up with TRBD1. Unmatched junction bases numbered 17, after V lost 0 bases and J lost 6 bases. The length of the CDR3 is 18 residues. Per the germline V gene, CDR1 is DFQATT and CDR2 is SNEGSKA (reference sequence). The CDR3 bases are TGCAGTGCTAGAGATTCGAGGAGCTTAGGGACAGGGGTCCTCGAGCAGTACTTC. This encodes CSARDSRSLGTGVLEQYF.

The V gene is TRBV27, the J gene TRBJ2-2; D may correspond to TRBD1 or TRBD2 (5 bases each). CDR1 and CDR2 (germline): MNHEY, SMNVEV (reference sequence). CDR3 length: 13 residues. The V end lost 3 bases, the J end lost 8 bases, and 10 bases lay between the germline ends. The CDR3 bases are TGTGCCAGCAGTTTCCAGGGACGAGGGGAGCTGTTTTTT. It yields the protein CASSFQGRGELFF.

The rearrangement links TRBV11-2 to TRBJ1-2; 7 positions match TRBD1. The CDR3 is 13 residues long. The germline CDR1 and CDR2 sequences are SGHAT and FQNNGV. V shed 10 bases and J 5 bases; nucleotides not matched to a gene: 10. The CDR3 here is CATKRPGGYGYTF. The DNA of the CDR3 is TGTGCCACCAAGAGGCCAGGGGGATATGGCTACACCTTC.

This clonotype has ten or more counts. The V and J genes are TRBV7-2 and TRBJ2-7; the match to TRBD2 covers 7 bases. This CDR3 has 14 residues. Trimming at V came to 5 bases and at J to 0 bases, leaving 4 bases not matched to a gene. Germline V gene sequence: CDR1 SGHTA, CDR2 FQGNSA. CDR3 coding DNA: TGTGCCAGCAGCGCCGGACTAGGCTCCTACGAGCAGTACTTC. It yields the protein CASSAGLGSYEQYF.

In its sample, this clonotype was seen a few times. The chain couples TRBV12-3 or TRBV12-4 to TRBJ2-5; possibly TRBD1 for D (5 bases). V was shortened by 3 bases and J by 1 base, with 9 bases between the two germline ends. This CDR3 contains 14 residues. The CDR3 DNA reads as TGTGCCAGCAGTTTTGGGGCAGCCCAAGAGACCCAGTACTTC. Amino acids: CASSFGAAQETQYF.

This clonotype was seen ten or more times. The rearrangement uses TRBV25-1 and TRBJ1-1, with D unresolved. Trimming pared 3 bases from V and 1 base from J, leaving 6 bases between. This CDR3 has 13 residues. Germline CDR1 reads MGHDK; CDR2 reads SYGVNS. DNA of the CDR3: TGTGCCAGCAGTGATTATAAGAACACTGAAGCTTTCTTT. Protein: CASSDYKNTEAFF.

This clonotype was counted a few times. V usage is TRBV7-7 and J usage is TRBJ2-5; D is undetermined. Germline CDR1 is SSHAT and CDR2 is FNYEAQ (reference sequence). The CDR3 extends over 15 amino acids. V was clipped by 1 base and J by 1 base, with 10 bases between them. Here the CDR3 DNA reads TGTGCCAGCAGCTTAGGTTCAGAGATCCAAGAGACCCAGTACTTC. Amino acid sequence: CASSLGSEIQETQYF.

V is TRBV5-1 and J is TRBJ1-1; D is unresolved. This CDR3 is 15 amino acids long. V lost 2 bases to trimming and J lost 1 base, with 12 bases between them. The germline V gene has CDR1 SGHRS and CDR2 YFSETQ. CDR3 loop: CASSFGGSSNTEAFF. In nucleotides, the CDR3 is TGCGCCAGCAGCTTCGGCGGCAGTTCGAACACTGAAGCTTTCTTT.

This clonotype was detected many times. This chain joins TRBV29-1 and TRBJ1-3, with 8 bases fitting TRBD1. The V gene end was trimmed by 3 bases and the J gene end by 7 bases; junction bases not matched to a gene: 11. The CDR3 spans 15 residues. Per germline, CDR1 SQVTM and CDR2 ANQGSEA. The CDR3 region has the DNA TGCAGCGTTGACACGGGACAGGCGGCCGGTAACACCATATATTTT. It codes for CSVDTGQAAGNTIYF. Drawing the rest from reference TRBV29-1 and TRBJ1-3, the complete variable domain is SAVISQKPSRDICQRGTSLTIQCQVDSQVTMMFWYRQQPGQSLTLIATANQGSEATYESGFVIDKFPISRPNLTFSTLTVSNMSPEDSSIYLCSVDTGQAAGNTIYFGEGSWLTVV.

The J gene is TRBJ2-1, the V gene TRBV10-3, with D perhaps given as TRBD1 or TRBD2 (5 bases each). This CDR3 comprises 11 residues. V was shortened by 11 bases and J by 9 bases, with 14 bases between the two germline ends. Germline loops: CDR1 ENHRY, CDR2 SYGVKD. The CDR3 nucleotides are TGTGCCGCAAGAGGGGCGGTTGAGCAGTTCTTC. This encodes CAARGAVEQFF.

This clonotype was seen repeatedly, ten times or more. As DNA, the CDR3 is TGTGCCAGCAGCTTGGTCGGTGGGGATCAGCCCCAGCATTTT. This gives the protein CASSLVGGDQPQHF. This sequence joins TRBV5-5 and TRBJ1-5; D unclear. V dropped 0 bases and J dropped 5 bases, with 9 bases sitting between them. This CDR3 comprises 14 residues. Germline CDR1 and CDR2: SGHKS and YYEKEE (reference sequence).

This clonotype was seen more than once but under ten times. J is TRBJ2-5 and V is TRBV20-1, with D possibly called TRBD1 or TRBD2 (6 bases each). Per the germline V gene, CDR1 is DFQATT and CDR2 is SNEGSKA (reference sequence). This CDR3 has 15 residues. V dropped 0 bases and J dropped 5 bases, with 16 bases sitting between them. The CDR3 reads CSARDLRGASETQYF. As DNA, the CDR3 is TGCAGTGCTAGAGATCTTAGGGGGGCCAGTGAGACCCAGTACTTC.

This clonotype was observed a few times. The V call is TRBV15, the J call TRBJ2-7; the match to TRBD2 covers 7 bases. The trim removed 6 bases at V and 1 base at J, leaving 6 bases unmatched. Looked up from germline, CDR1 is LNHNV and CDR2 is YYDKDF (reference sequence). The CDR3 contains 14 residues. CDR3 in DNA: TGTGCCACCAGTCCGGGAGGTACGTCCTACGAGCAGTACTTC. Protein sequence: CATSPGGTSYEQYF.